What follows are 21 T cell receptor beta chains derived from one specimen sequenced in a study of cytomegalovirus exposure and HLA in healthy donors. Produced via immunoSEQ multiplex PCR; TCRdb's table is partial and in-frame only. The sample has fewer than 350,000 clones, 88% seen once; the top ten hold around 0.92%. Sequencing was done on a sample of PBMCs. These receptors all come from a woman under 30 in good health and CMV-seronegative.

This chain joins TRBV19 and TRBJ2-1; 7 bases align to TRBD2. V trimming: 7 bases; J trimming: 4 bases; junction bases outside the gene matches: 7. This CDR3 comprises 14 residues. Germline CDR1 and CDR2: LNHDA and SQIVND (reference sequence). This CDR3 is CASNVGGTYNEQFF. DNA for the CDR3: TGTGCCAGTAACGTGGGAGGGACTTACAATGAGCAGTTCTTC.

The chain has TRBV28 and TRBJ2-2; TRBD1 is a possible D gene (6 bases). Looked up from germline, CDR1 is MDHEN and CDR2 is SYDVKM. The V gene lost 5 bases and the J gene lost 5 bases, with 15 bases spanning the gap. The CDR3 is 15 residues long. CDR3 bases: TGTGCCAGCAGTCTGACAGGTCAACAAACCGGGGAGCTGTTTTTT. Translation: CASSLTGQQTGELFF.

The chain recombines TRBV27 with TRBJ1-1; TRBD1 matches 11 bases. This CDR3 is 15 amino acids long. V was clipped by 5 bases and J by 3 bases; unmatched bases: 5. The germline CDR1 and CDR2 sequences are MNHEY and SMNVEV (reference sequence). CDR3 amino acids: CASSARDRGYTEAFF. Here the CDR3 DNA reads TGTGCCAGCAGTGCAAGGGACAGGGGGTACACTGAAGCTTTCTTT.

The chain is built from TRBV19 and TRBJ1-5, with D uncertain. The V gene lost 10 bases and the J gene lost 3 bases, with 16 bases spanning the gap. Germline V lookup: CDR1 LNHDA, CDR2 SQIVND (reference sequence). The CDR3 contains 14 residues. In nucleotides, the CDR3 is TGTGCCACTACCCCAAGAGGGCCCAATCAGCCCCAGCATTTT. Translating gives CATTPRGPNQPQHF.

DNA of the CDR3: TGTGCCAGTAGTACTGGACTTGAAGCTTTCTTT. Amino acids: CASSTGLEAFF. The rearrangement uses TRBV19 and TRBJ1-1; D gene unclear. The ends were cut back, 4 bases at V and 7 bases at J, with 7 bases in the middle. CDR1 and CDR2 from the germline V gene are LNHDA and SQIVND (reference sequence). CDR3 length equals 11 residues.

The chain recombines TRBV2 with TRBJ2-2; 8 nucleotides match TRBD1. There are 14 residues in the CDR3. Germline V CDR1 and CDR2: SNHLY, FYNNEI. Germline trimming cut 5 bases from V and 5 bases from J; bases unmatched to any gene: 4. The CDR3 DNA follows: TGTGCCAGCAGTATCAACAGGGGGACCGGGGAGCTGTTTTTT. It yields the protein CASSINRGTGELFF.

V gene TRBV28 combines with J gene TRBJ1-2; D is unresolved. This CDR3 spans 15 amino acids. The germline V and J ends were trimmed by 2 bases and 4 bases, with 14 bases remaining between them. CDR1 is MDHEN, CDR2 SYDVKM, per germline. This CDR3 is CASSLSGTRIYGYTF. CDR3 bases: TGTGCCAGCAGTTTAAGCGGCACAAGGATCTATGGCTACACCTTC.

This clone was seen only once. This chain connects TRBV5-1 to TRBJ2-3; TRBD1 agrees at 7 bases. The length of the CDR3 is 17 residues. The trim removed 4 bases at V and 1 base at J, leaving 12 bases unmatched. Looked up from germline, CDR1 is SGHRS and CDR2 is YFSETQ. The CDR3 is CASSNTAGTAGTDTQYF. CDR3 in DNA: TGCGCCAGCAGCAACACCGCCGGGACAGCAGGCACAGATACGCAGTATTTT. Supplemented by reference TRBV5-1 and TRBJ2-3, the full variable domain reads KAGVTQTPRYLIKTRGQQVTLSCSPISGHRSVSWYQQTPGQGLQFLFEYFSETQRNKGNFPGRFSGRQFSNSRSEMNVSTLELGDSALYLCASSNTAGTAGTDTQYFGPGTRLTVL.

This clone was recorded once. The chain uses TRBV18 and TRBJ1-5, with D possibly TRBD1 on 5 matching bases. The CDR3 totals 13 residues. Germline V CDR1 and CDR2: KGHSH, LQKENI. Trimming shortened V by 1 base and J by 9 bases, and 10 bases separated the two germline ends. The CDR3 region has the DNA TGTGCCAGCTCACCACAGGGGAAACCGCCCCAGCATTTT. Translation: CASSPQGKPPQHF.

The rearrangement joins TRBV19 to TRBJ2-5; 9 nucleotides align to TRBD1. Germline lookup yields CDR1 LNHDA and CDR2 SQIVND (reference sequence). The trim removed 5 bases at V and 5 bases at J, leaving 9 bases unmatched. The CDR3 is made up of 15 amino acids. The CDR3 region is CASSDLQGARETQYF. CDR3 in DNA: TGTGCCAGTAGTGACTTACAGGGGGCTCGGGAGACCCAGTACTTC.

V usage is TRBV15 and J usage is TRBJ2-7; D remains unclear. V lost 5 bases, J lost 2 bases, and 7 bases lay in between. The germline gives CDR1 LNHNV, CDR2 YYDKDF (reference sequence). This CDR3 comprises 12 residues. CDR3 in amino acids: CATSGQTYEQYF. CDR3 sequence (DNA): TGTGCCACCAGCGGCCAGACCTACGAGCAGTACTTC.

This rearrangement joins TRBV9 to TRBJ1-3; the D is unclear. The ends were cut back, 3 bases at V and 3 bases at J, with 10 bases in the middle. CDR1 is SGDLS and CDR2 is YYNGEE in the germline V gene. This CDR3 has 14 residues. The CDR3 nucleotides are TGTGCCAGCAGCGCCCGTTACGGTGGAAACACCATATATTTT. Translation: CASSARYGGNTIYF. The whole variable domain, filled in from reference TRBV9 and TRBJ1-3, reads DSGVTQTPKHLITATGQRVTLRCSPRSGDLSVYWYQQSLDQGLQFLIQYYNGEERAKGNILERFSAQQFPDLHSELNLSSLELGDSALYFCASSARYGGNTIYFGEGSWLTVV.

The chain joins TRBV7-6 to TRBJ1-4; TRBD1 matches 11 bases. Losses at the gene ends were 1 base for V and 4 bases for J; bases not matched to a gene: 5. The CDR3 runs to 17 residues. The V gene's germline CDR1 is SGHVS and CDR2 FNYEAQ. The CDR3 is CASSLEPGQGVNEKLFF. CDR3 DNA sequence: TGTGCCAGCAGCTTAGAGCCGGGACAGGGGGTTAATGAAAAACTGTTTTTT.

This clone was seen just once. The chain has TRBV15 and TRBJ2-7; TRBD1 aligns across 7 bases. Germline V gene lookup returns CDR1 LNHNV and CDR2 YYDKDF (reference sequence). The CDR3 consists of 14 residues. Trimming at V came to 3 bases and at J to 5 bases, leaving 7 bases not matched to a gene. CDR3 loop: CATSRPGQVHEQYF. DNA for the CDR3: TGTGCCACCAGCAGGCCTGGACAGGTCCACGAGCAGTACTTC.

Only one count was recorded for this clone. The identical CDR3 is also encoded by other nucleotide sequences in the sample. The chain combines TRBV5-1 with TRBJ2-7; 11 bases map to TRBD1. The CDR3 covers 15 residues. Germline trimming cut 3 bases from V and 3 bases from J; bases unmatched to any gene: 5. Per germline, CDR1 SGHRS and CDR2 YFSETQ. CDR3 residues: CASSSRGTGGYEQYF. Here the CDR3 DNA reads TGCGCCAGCAGCTCCCGCGGGACAGGGGGCTACGAGCAGTACTTC.

The chain combines TRBV7-2 with TRBJ2-1, with 12 bases lining up with TRBD2. The CDR3 is 15 residues long. The V gene end was trimmed by 4 bases and the J gene end by 6 bases; junction bases not matched to a gene: 4. Germline V CDR1 and CDR2: SGHTA, FQGNSA. Written as DNA, the CDR3 is TGTGCCAGCAGCTCACTAGCGGGGGGACTCAATGAGCAGTTCTTC. The encoded protein is CASSSLAGGLNEQFF.

This clone was observed a single time. The rearrangement uses TRBV19 and TRBJ2-1; 11 bases agree with TRBD2. After removal of 1 base from V and 8 bases from J, the junction contained 10 bases not matched to a gene. The germline V gene encodes CDR1 LNHDA and CDR2 SQIVND (reference sequence). The CDR3 covers 17 residues. CDR3 DNA: TGTGCCAGTAGTATAGTTCTAACGCTAGCGGGAGGATATGAGCAGTTCTTC. It encodes CASSIVLTLAGGYEQFF.

V usage is TRBV6-1 and J usage is TRBJ1-1; a weak D match, TRBD1 (6 bases). V gave up 6 bases and J gave up 1 base, with 12 bases separating them. CDR1 is MNHNS, CDR2 SASEGT, per germline. The CDR3 covers 14 residues. The CDR3 sequence: CASSQGLRNTEAFF. The DNA of the CDR3 is TGTGCCAGCAGCCAGGGGTTAAGGAACACTGAAGCTTTCTTT.

V is TRBV27 and J is TRBJ1-1, with a weak D call TRBD1 (5 bases). This CDR3 is 13 amino acids long. Trimming stripped 4 bases from V and 10 bases from J, with 16 bases between. Germline V gene lookup returns CDR1 MNHEY and CDR2 SMNVEV (reference sequence). CDR3 protein: CASSWTSGKGAFF. As DNA, the CDR3 is TGTGCCAGCAGTTGGACGTCAGGGAAAGGAGCTTTCTTT.

The chain carries TRBV9 and TRBJ2-1, with 12 bases that match TRBD2. The CDR3 has 20 residues. CDR1 and CDR2 (germline): SGDLS, YYNGEE. V lost 2 bases, J lost 9 bases, and 21 bases stayed unmatched. Here the CDR3 reads CASSVAPIGTSGQRGGEQFF. CDR3 DNA sequence: TGTGCCAGCAGCGTCGCCCCCATCGGGACTAGCGGGCAAAGGGGCGGTGAGCAGTTCTTC. The full variable domain, its missing parts supplied by reference TRBV9 and TRBJ2-1, is DSGVTQTPKHLITATGQRVTLRCSPRSGDLSVYWYQQSLDQGLQFLIQYYNGEERAKGNILERFSAQQFPDLHSELNLSSLELGDSALYFCASSVAPIGTSGQRGGEQFFGPGTRLTVL.

This clone was detected only a few times. This same CDR3 is encoded by further DNA sequences in the sample. The rearrangement joins TRBV28 to TRBJ2-7; D not certain. Trimming pared 3 bases from V and 0 bases from J, leaving 3 bases between. Germline CDR1 reads MDHEN; CDR2 reads SYDVKM. The CDR3 runs to 12 residues. CDR3 region: CASSLSSYEQYF. CDR3 nucleotides: TGTGCCAGCAGTTTGAGCTCCTACGAGCAGTACTTC.